What follows are 12 T cell receptor beta chains derived from one specimen sequenced in a study of post-analysis software for immune sequencing data (dated by TCRdb to about 2015). No cognate antigen is known for these TCRs. Libraries were constructed by PCR. This sample was sequenced with an Illumina HiSeq 2500. To reduce PCR and sequencing biases, unique molecular identifiers were built into the TCR beta cDNA libraries. In TCRdb, the public reads were trimmed at Q25 with fastp and aligned with MiXCR, with productive beta chains retained. CDR3 protein sequences are deduplicated, and each keeps its most common genes and DNA. In all, the sample holds some 700,000 distinct CDR3 sequences, and more than 50% of those were seen once. The ten largest clones capture approximately 10% of the sample. Results and caveats for the whole study, not just this receptor: Patients showed significantly higher frequencies than controls for about five TRBV segments, among them TRBV5-6, TRBV5-1 and TRBV20-1.

What was sequenced was blood. All receptors derive from a girl aged 2-10 years with multiple sclerosis.

The rearrangement uses TRBV20-1 and TRBJ1-1; D remains ambiguous. This CDR3 is built from 14 residues. V was trimmed by 0 bases and J by 1 base, leaving 9 bases between them. Germline CDR1 reads DFQATT; CDR2 reads SNEGSKA (reference sequence). The DNA of the CDR3 is TGCAGTGCTAGAGATATTAAGGCGAACACTGAAGCTTTCTTT. Residues: CSARDIKANTEAFF.

This clonotype showed up just a few times. This chain joins TRBV7-8 and TRBJ2-1; TRBD1 is a possible D gene (5 bases). The CDR3 runs 19 residues. V was trimmed by 1 base and J by 3 bases, leaving 22 bases between them. The germline CDR1 and CDR2 sequences are SGHVS and FQNEAQ. CDR3 sequence reads: CASSLVAGLGDQFYNEQFF. The DNA of the CDR3 is TGTGCCAGCAGCTTAGTAGCAGGGCTTGGAGACCAATTCTACAATGAGCAGTTCTTC.

The gene calls are TRBV4-1 and TRBJ2-1; 8 bases map to TRBD2. V gave up 1 base and J gave up 7 bases; unmatched junction bases: 3. In germline, CDR1 is MGHRA, CDR2 YSYEKL. The CDR3 spans 14 residues. The DNA for the CDR3 is TGCGCCAGCAGCCAAGTGGGGACTAGTAATGAGCAGTTCTTC. It yields the protein CASSQVGTSNEQFF.

V gene TRBV19 combines with J gene TRBJ2-7, with no clear D. This CDR3 comprises 12 residues. The germline V and J ends were trimmed by 6 bases and 9 bases, with 15 bases remaining between them. In germline, CDR1 is LNHDA, CDR2 SQIVND (reference sequence). DNA for the CDR3: TGTGCCAGTAGGAACAGCCTGAACGGGCAGTACTTC. Its translation is CASRNSLNGQYF.

Remarks on this clonotype: Given a much more abundant clone one base away, this may be a read error. The V and J genes are TRBV12-3 or TRBV12-4 and TRBJ1-5; TRBD1 might be the D (6 bases). The length of the CDR3 is 13 residues. The CDR3 sequence: CASSFGGNRPQHF. CDR3 coding DNA: TGTGCCAGCAGTTTCGGGGGCAATCGGCCCCAGCATTTT.

A few counts support this clonotype. The chain uses TRBV10-3 and TRBJ2-5; D gene uncertain. The CDR3 loop spans 12 amino acids. CDR1 and CDR2 from the germline V gene are ENHRY and SYGVKD. V was pared by 10 bases and J by 2 bases, with 11 bases between. CDR3 in DNA: TGTGCCACCAGGACGGATCAAGAGACCCAGTACTTC. Its protein is CATRTDQETQYF.

The chain uses TRBV10-1 and TRBJ2-5; D gene ambiguous. Germline V gene sequence: CDR1 WNHNN, CDR2 SYGVQD (reference sequence). The CDR3 has 14 residues. The V end lost 0 bases, the J end lost 5 bases, and 10 bases lay between the germline ends. The CDR3 is CASSESEAWETQYF. CDR3 DNA: TGCGCCAGCAGTGAGTCTGAGGCCTGGGAGACCCAGTACTTC.

The rearrangement links TRBV5-1 to TRBJ2-1; tentative D call: TRBD2 (5 bases). The CDR3 is 16 residues long. Per the germline V gene, CDR1 is SGHRS and CDR2 is YFSETQ. V lost 4 bases and J lost 0, with 14 bases in between. The CDR3, as DNA: TGCGCCAGCAGCGAGACTATAGGGAGCTCCTACAATGAGCAGTTCTTC. Translation gives CASSETIGSSYNEQFF.

This sequence joins TRBV20-1 and TRBJ1-3; TRBD1 aligns across 8 bases. Trimming cost V 6 bases and J 3 bases; bases outside gene matches: 7. The germline CDR1 and CDR2 sequences are DFQATT and SNEGSKA (reference sequence). There are 14 residues in the CDR3. CDR3 coding DNA: TGCAGTGCAACCCAGGGGGCTAATGGAAACACCATATATTTT. Its protein is CSATQGANGNTIYF.

The chain joins TRBV6-5 to TRBJ2-7, with a possible D match to TRBD1 (5 bases). Trimming cost V 11 bases and J 1 base, with 12 bases left between them. Per the germline V gene, CDR1 is MNHEY and CDR2 is SVGAGI. This CDR3 is built from 12 residues. The CDR3 reads CAVSTGSYEQYF. CDR3 DNA: TGTGCCGTCAGCACAGGTTCCTACGAGCAGTACTTC.

In DNA, the CDR3 is TGCAGCGTTACAAAGGGGGGAAGGGGGAATGAGCAGTTCTTC. Protein product: CSVTKGGRGNEQFF. The J gene is TRBJ2-1, the V gene TRBV29-1, with D perhaps given as TRBD1 or TRBD2 (6 bases each). Trimming removed 5 bases at V and 7 bases at J, with 18 bases between. Looked up from germline, CDR1 is SQVTM and CDR2 is ANQGSEA. CDR3 size: 14 residues.

A word on this clonotype: A junction end diverges from the germline sequence, so it may reflect a read error. The chain carries TRBV20-1 and TRBJ1-2; D may be TRBD1 (6 bases). The CDR3 extends over 14 amino acids. Per the germline V gene, CDR1 is DFQATT and CDR2 is SNEGSKA (reference sequence). CDR3 in amino acids: CSASTGILSSGHTF. In nucleotides, the CDR3 is TGCAGTGCTAGCACAGGGATACTGTCTAGTGGCCACACCTTC.